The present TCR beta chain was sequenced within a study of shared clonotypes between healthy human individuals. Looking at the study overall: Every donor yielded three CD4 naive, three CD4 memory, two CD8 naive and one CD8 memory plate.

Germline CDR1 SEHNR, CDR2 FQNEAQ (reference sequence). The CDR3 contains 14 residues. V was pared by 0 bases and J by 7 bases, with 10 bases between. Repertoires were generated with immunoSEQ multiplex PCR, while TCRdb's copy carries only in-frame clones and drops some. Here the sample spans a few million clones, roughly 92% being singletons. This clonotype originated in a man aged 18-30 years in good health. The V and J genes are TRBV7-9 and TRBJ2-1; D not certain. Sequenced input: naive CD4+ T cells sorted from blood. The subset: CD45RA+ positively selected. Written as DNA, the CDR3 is TGTGCCAGCAGCTTAGCGCCTCTAGATAATGAGCAGTTCTTC. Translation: CASSLAPLDNEQFF.